The rows below give T cell receptor beta chains drawn from one sample of a study of early stage breast cancer tumors. Repertoires were generated with immunoSEQ multiplex PCR, while TCRdb's copy carries only in-frame clones and drops some. The data contain about 41,000 clones, about three quarters of them singletons. The sequencing sample was made of blood. These receptors came from a person aged 45 to 59 with breast cancer. CDR3s include the opening cysteine and the closing phenylalanine or tryptophan. D genes are given only for firm matches. Clone size is shown for a subset of rows, as once, few, many or a class of expanded clone.

clone_size	v_call	j_call	d_call	cdr3_aa	cdr3_nt
few	TRBV2	TRBJ2-5	TRBD2	CASKWDSGQETQYF	TGTGCCAGCAAATGGGATAGCGGGCAAGAGACCCAGTACTTC
.	TRBV5-1	TRBJ1-2	TRBD1	CASSPGQGGYGYTF	TGCGCCAGCAGCCCCGGACAGGGGGGCTATGGCTACACCTTC
.	TRBV4-3	TRBJ1-6	TRBD1	CASSPGTGGSPLHF	TGCGCCAGCAGCCCCGGGACAGGGGGTTCACCCCTCCACTTT
.	TRBV25-1	TRBJ2-7	TRBD2	CASVSSGPYEQYF	TGTGCCAGCGTATCTAGCGGTCCCTACGAGCAGTACTTC
.	TRBV19	TRBJ1-4	TRBD1	CASSFVSWTGDEKLFF	TGTGCCAGTAGTTTTGTCAGTTGGACAGGGGATGAAAAACTGTTTTTT
.	TRBV19	TRBJ2-3	.	CASGTIFTDTQYF	TGTGCCAGTGGGACAATCTTCACAGATACGCAGTATTTT
.	TRBV2	TRBJ2-6	.	CASSHKYDSLGSGANVLTF	TGTGCCAGCAGTCACAAATACGACAGTTTGGGCTCTGGGGCCAACGTCCTGACTTTC
.	TRBV7-3	TRBJ2-3	TRBD2	CASSSVGRGLAGADTQYF	TGTGCCAGCAGCTCCGTAGGTAGGGGACTAGCGGGAGCAGATACGCAGTATTTT
.	TRBV7-9	TRBJ2-1	TRBD2	CASTPTLASGQNEQFF	TGTGCCAGCACTCCGACGTTGGCTAGCGGTCAGAATGAGCAGTTCTTC
.	TRBV6-5	TRBJ1-5	.	CASSYPGQREQPQHF	TGTGCCAGCAGTTACCCTGGACAGAGGGAACAGCCCCAGCATTTT
.	TRBV14	TRBJ2-3	TRBD2	CASSQALAGVLTDTQYF	TGTGCCAGCAGCCAGGCCCTAGCGGGAGTTCTCACAGATACGCAGTATTTT
.	TRBV27	TRBJ2-2	.	CASSPNSGELFF	TGTGCCAGCAGTCCGAACTCCGGGGAGCTGTTTTTT
.	TRBV7-9	TRBJ2-5	TRBD2	CASSLAGGQETQYF	TGTGCCAGCAGCCTAGCGGGAGGCCAAGAGACCCAGTACTTC
.	TRBV28	TRBJ1-2	.	CASSLEGWGYTF	TGTGCCAGCAGTTTAGAGGGATGGGGCTACACCTTC
.	TRBV10-3	TRBJ2-5	.	CAISNSGETQYF	TGTGCCATCAGCAACAGCGGAGAGACCCAGTACTTC
.	TRBV7-9	TRBJ1-1	.	CASSSRRGPRTEAFF	TGTGCCAGCAGCTCCCGTAGAGGTCCGCGTACTGAAGCTTTCTTT
medium-sized	TRBV20-1	TRBJ2-7	.	CSVQGLGEQYF	TGCAGTGTGCAGGGGTTGGGCGAGCAGTACTTC
once	TRBV5-1	TRBJ2-7	.	CASSPGYRAGEQYF	TGCGCCAGCAGCCCGGGCTACCGAGCGGGCGAGCAGTACTTC
.	TRBV19	TRBJ2-4	TRBD1	CASSIGTGSTKNIQYF	TGTGCCAGTAGTATCGGGACAGGGTCGACCAAAAACATTCAGTACTTC
.	TRBV7-9	TRBJ2-1	.	CASSQIYNEQFF	TGTGCCAGCAGCCAGATTTACAATGAGCAGTTCTTC
.	TRBV5-6	TRBJ1-1	TRBD1	CASSLGDRVNTEAFF	TGTGCCAGCAGCTTGGGGGACAGGGTTAACACTGAAGCTTTCTTT
.	TRBV5-1	TRBJ2-1	TRBD1	CASSVIPGQAKNEQFF	TGCGCCAGCAGTGTTATTCCGGGACAGGCTAAGAATGAGCAGTTCTTC
.	TRBV6-1	TRBJ1-5	TRBD1	CAAGTVSNQPQHF	TGTGCCGCCGGGACAGTTAGCAATCAGCCCCAGCATTTT
.	TRBV19	TRBJ2-2	TRBD2	CASSPSGVNTGELFF	TGTGCCAGTAGTCCTAGCGGGGTGAACACCGGGGAGCTGTTTTTT
.	TRBV30	TRBJ2-1	TRBD1	CAWSVLGQGATEFF	TGTGCCTGGAGTGTACTGGGGCAGGGGGCTACGGAGTTCTTC
.	TRBV6-6	TRBJ2-2	.	CASFRGLATGELFF	TGTGCCAGCTTCCGCGGGTTGGCCACCGGGGAGCTGTTTTTT
.	TRBV19	TRBJ1-2	.	CASSIILGGLNYTF	TGTGCCAGTAGTATCATCTTGGGAGGGCTCAACTACACCTTC
.	TRBV7-2	TRBJ1-3	.	CASSLEVSGVSGNTIYF	TGTGCCAGCAGCTTAGAAGTTTCGGGTGTCTCTGGAAACACCATATATTTT
.	TRBV6-5	TRBJ2-7	.	CASSYGRISYEQYF	TGTGCCAGCAGTTACGGCAGGATCTCCTACGAGCAGTACTTC
.	TRBV19	TRBJ2-1	.	CASSMGPNEQFF	TGTGCCAGTAGTATGGGGCCCAATGAGCAGTTCTTC
.	TRBV5-1	TRBJ2-3	TRBD1	CASRRGQGFADTQYF	TGCGCCAGTCGGAGGGGACAGGGGTTCGCAGATACGCAGTATTTT
.	TRBV11-3	TRBJ1-1	.	CASSLEDRRWAAFF	TGTGCCAGCAGCTTAGAAGACAGGCGGTGGGCAGCTTTCTTT
.	TRBV21-1	TRBJ1-1	.	CASSQLLTGARLNTEAFF	TGTGCCAGCAGTCAATTATTGACAGGGGCCCGCCTTAACACTGAAGCTTTCTTT
.	TRBV9	TRBJ2-3	TRBD2	CASSATSGASTDTQYF	TGTGCCAGCAGCGCGACTAGCGGTGCTAGCACAGATACGCAGTATTTT
.	TRBV5-4	TRBJ2-3	TRBD2	CASSLGLAGAYSTDTQYF	TGTGCCAGCAGCTTAGGACTAGCGGGGGCTTATAGCACAGATACGCAGTATTTT
.	TRBV2	TRBJ2-2	.	CASSASGTGELFF	TGTGCCAGCAGTGCGAGCGGCACCGGGGAGCTGTTTTTT
.	TRBV4-1	TRBJ2-3	TRBD2	CASSQHSLAGDTQYF	TGCGCCAGCAGCCAACACTCACTAGCGGGAGATACGCAGTATTTT
.	TRBV9	TRBJ1-2	.	CASSTGDGYTF	TGTGCCAGCAGCACTGGAGACGGCTACACCTTC
.	TRBV19	TRBJ1-6	TRBD1	CASSPQDRYYNSPLHF	TGTGCCAGTAGTCCGCAGGACAGGTATTATAATTCACCCCTCCACTTT
.	TRBV28	TRBJ2-1	.	CASSSLAASYNEQFF	TGTGCCAGCAGTTCCTTAGCGGCGTCCTACAATGAGCAGTTCTTC
.	TRBV11-2	TRBJ2-7	TRBD1	CASSLGTGTGVF	TGTGCCAGCAGCTTAGGAACCGGGACAGGGGTCTTC